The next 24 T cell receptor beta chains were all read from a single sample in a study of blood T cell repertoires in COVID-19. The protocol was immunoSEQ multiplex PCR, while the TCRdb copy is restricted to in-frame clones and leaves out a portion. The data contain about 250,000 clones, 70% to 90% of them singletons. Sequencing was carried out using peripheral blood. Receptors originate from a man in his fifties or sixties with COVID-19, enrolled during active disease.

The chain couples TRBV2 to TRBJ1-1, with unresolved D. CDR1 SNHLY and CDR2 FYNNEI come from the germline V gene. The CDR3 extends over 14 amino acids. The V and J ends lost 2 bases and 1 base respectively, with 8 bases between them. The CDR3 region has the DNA TGTGCCAGCAGTGAACGGCGGGCGAACACTGAAGCTTTCTTT. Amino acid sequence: CASSERRANTEAFF. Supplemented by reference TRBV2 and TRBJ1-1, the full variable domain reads EPEVTQTPSHQVTQMGQEVILRCVPISNHLYFYWYRQILGQKVEFLVSFYNNEISEKSEIFDDQFSVERPDGSNFTLKIRSTKLEDSAMYFCASSERRANTEAFFGQGTRLTVV.

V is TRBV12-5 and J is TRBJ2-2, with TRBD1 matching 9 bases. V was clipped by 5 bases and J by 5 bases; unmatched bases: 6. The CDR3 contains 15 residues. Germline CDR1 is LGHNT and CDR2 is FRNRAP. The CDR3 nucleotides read TGTGCTAGTGGTCCGGGGACAGGGCTTACCGGGGAGCTGTTTTTT. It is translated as CASGPGTGLTGELFF.

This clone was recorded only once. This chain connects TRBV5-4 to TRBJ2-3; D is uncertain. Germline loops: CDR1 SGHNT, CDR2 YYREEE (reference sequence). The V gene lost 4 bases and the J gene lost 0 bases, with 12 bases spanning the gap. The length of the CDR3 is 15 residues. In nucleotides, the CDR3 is TGTGCCAGCAGCGGCCCGCGGTCTAGCACAGATACGCAGTATTTT. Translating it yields CASSGPRSSTDTQYF. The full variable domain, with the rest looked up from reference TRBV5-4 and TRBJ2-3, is ETGVTQSPTHLIKTRGQQVTLRCSSQSGHNTVSWYQQALGQGPQFIFQYYREEENGRGNFPPRFSGLQFPNYSSELNVNALELDDSALYLCASSGPRSSTDTQYFGPGTRLTVL.

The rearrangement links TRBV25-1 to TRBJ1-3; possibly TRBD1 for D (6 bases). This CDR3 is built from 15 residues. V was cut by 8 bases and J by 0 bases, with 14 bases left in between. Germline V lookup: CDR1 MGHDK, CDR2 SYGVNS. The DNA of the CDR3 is TGTGCCAGCGACACAGGGACCAGCTCTGGAAACACCATATATTTT. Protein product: CASDTGTSSGNTIYF.

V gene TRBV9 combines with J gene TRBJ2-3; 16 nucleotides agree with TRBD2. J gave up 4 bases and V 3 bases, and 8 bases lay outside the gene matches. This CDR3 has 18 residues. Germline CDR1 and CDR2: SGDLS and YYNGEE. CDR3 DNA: TGTGCCAGCAGCGGCGGGACTAGCGGGGGGGCGTGGGCAGATACGCAGTATTTT. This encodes CASSGGTSGGAWADTQYF.

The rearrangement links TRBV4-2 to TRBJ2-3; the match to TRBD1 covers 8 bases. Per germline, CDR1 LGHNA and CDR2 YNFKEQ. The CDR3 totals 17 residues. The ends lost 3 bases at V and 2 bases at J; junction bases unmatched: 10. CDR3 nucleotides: TGTGCCAGCAGCCAGATATCGGGACAGGTGTACACAGATACGCAGTATTTT. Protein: CASSQISGQVYTDTQYF.

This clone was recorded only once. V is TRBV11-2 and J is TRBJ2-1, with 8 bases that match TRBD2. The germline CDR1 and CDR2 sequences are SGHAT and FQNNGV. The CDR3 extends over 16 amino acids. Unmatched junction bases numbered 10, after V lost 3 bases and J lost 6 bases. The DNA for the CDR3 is TGTGCCAGCAGCTTCATCGGGGGGGGCACTACCAATGAGCAGTTCTTC. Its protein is CASSFIGGGTTNEQFF. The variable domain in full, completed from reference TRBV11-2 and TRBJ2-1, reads EAGVAQSPRYKIIEKRQSVAFWCNPISGHATLYWYQQILGQGPKLLIQFQNNGVVDDSQLPKDRFSAERLKGVDSTLKIQPAKLEDSAVYLCASSFIGGGTTNEQFFGPGTRLTVL.

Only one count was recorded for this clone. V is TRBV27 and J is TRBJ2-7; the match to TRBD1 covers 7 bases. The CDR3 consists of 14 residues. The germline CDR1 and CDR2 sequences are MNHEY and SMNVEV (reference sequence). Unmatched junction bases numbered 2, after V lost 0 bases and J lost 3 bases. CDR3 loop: CASSLSGQNYEQYF. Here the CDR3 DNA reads TGTGCCAGCAGTTTATCGGGACAGAACTACGAGCAGTACTTC.

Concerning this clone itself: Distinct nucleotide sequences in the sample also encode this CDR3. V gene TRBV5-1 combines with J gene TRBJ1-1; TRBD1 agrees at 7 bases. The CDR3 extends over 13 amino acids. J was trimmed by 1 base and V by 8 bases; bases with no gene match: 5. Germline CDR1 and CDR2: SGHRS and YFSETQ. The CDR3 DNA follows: TGCGCCAGTTCGGGGACAGCGAACACTGAAGCTTTCTTT. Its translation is CASSGTANTEAFF.

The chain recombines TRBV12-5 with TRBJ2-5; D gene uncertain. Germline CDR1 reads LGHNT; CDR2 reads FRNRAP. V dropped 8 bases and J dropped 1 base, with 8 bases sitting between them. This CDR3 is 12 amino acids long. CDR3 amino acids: CASSQFQETQYF. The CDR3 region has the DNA TGTGCTAGTAGCCAATTCCAAGAGACCCAGTACTTC.

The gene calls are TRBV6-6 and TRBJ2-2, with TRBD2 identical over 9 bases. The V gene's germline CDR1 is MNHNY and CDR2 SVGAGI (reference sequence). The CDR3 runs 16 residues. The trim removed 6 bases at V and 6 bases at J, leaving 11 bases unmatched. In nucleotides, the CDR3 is TGTGCCAGCAGCCGCCAAACTCTAGCGGGGTCCGGGGAGCTGTTTTTT. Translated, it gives CASSRQTLAGSGELFF.

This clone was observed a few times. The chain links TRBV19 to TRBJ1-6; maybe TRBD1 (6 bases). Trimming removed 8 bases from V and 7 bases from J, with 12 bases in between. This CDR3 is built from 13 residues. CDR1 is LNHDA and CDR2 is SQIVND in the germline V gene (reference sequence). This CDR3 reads CASQGHWNSPLHF. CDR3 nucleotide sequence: TGTGCCAGTCAGGGACACTGGAATTCACCCCTCCACTTT.

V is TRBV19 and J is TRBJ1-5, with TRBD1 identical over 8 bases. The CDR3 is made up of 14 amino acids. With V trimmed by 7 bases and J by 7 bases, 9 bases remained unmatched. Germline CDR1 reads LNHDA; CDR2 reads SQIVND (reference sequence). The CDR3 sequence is CASTADRGRQPQHF. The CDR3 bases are TGTGCCAGTACCGCAGACAGGGGACGACAGCCCCAGCATTTT.

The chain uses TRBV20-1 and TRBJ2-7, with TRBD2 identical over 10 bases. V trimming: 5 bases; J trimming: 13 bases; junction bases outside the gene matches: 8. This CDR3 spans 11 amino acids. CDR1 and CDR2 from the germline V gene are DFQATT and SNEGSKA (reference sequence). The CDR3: CSAPPGLASYF. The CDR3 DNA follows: TGCAGTGCTCCCCCGGGACTAGCGTCATACTTC.

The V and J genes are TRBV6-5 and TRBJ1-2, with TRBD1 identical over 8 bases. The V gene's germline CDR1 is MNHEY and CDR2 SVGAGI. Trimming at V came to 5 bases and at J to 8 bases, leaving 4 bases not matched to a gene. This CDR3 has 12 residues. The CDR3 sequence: CASSQGARGYTF. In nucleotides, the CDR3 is TGTGCCAGCAGTCAGGGGGCGAGGGGCTACACCTTC.

In nucleotides, the CDR3 is TGTGCCAGCAGCAAAGCGCGGTCAGGGTACCAAGAGACCCAGTACTTC. It specifies CASSKARSGYQETQYF. This chain connects TRBV21-1 to TRBJ2-5; the DNA was not compared with TRBD1, the D call given in the table. TRBV21-1 constitutes a pseudogene. This CDR3 comprises 16 residues.

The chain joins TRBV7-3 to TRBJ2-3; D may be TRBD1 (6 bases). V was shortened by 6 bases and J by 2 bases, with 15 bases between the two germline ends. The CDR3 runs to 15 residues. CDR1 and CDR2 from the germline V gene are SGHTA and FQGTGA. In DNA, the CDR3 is TGTGCCAGCAGTTCCGATTGGGACACCACAGATACGCAGTATTTT. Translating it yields CASSSDWDTTDTQYF.

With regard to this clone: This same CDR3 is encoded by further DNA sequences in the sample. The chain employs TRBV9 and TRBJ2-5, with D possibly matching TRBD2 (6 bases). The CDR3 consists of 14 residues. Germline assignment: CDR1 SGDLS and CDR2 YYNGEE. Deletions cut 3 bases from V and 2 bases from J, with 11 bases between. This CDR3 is CASSASGGQETQYF. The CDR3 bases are TGTGCCAGCAGCGCCTCCGGGGGACAAGAGACCCAGTACTTC.

The CDR3 DNA sequence: TGTGCCAGCAGTGCAGTGCGGAATGAGCAGTTCTTC. It is translated as CASSAVRNEQFF. The chain has TRBV25-1 and TRBJ2-1, with no clear D. Trimming stripped 4 bases from V and 7 bases from J, with 8 bases between. CDR3 length equals 12 residues. The germline CDR1 and CDR2 sequences are MGHDK and SYGVNS.

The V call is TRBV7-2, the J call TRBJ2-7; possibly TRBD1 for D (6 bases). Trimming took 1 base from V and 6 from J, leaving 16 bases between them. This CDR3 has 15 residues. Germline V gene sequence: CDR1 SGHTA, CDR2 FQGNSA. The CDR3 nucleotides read TGTGCCAGCAGCTTAGGGCACCGGGACACAGGCGAGCAGTACTTC. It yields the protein CASSLGHRDTGEQYF.

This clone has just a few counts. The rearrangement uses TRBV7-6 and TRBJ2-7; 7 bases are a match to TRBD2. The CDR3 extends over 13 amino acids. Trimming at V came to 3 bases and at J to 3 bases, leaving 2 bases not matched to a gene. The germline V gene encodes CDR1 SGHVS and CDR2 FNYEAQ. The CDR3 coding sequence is TGTGCCAGCAGCTTTGGGGGGGACTACGAGCAGTACTTC. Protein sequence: CASSFGGDYEQYF.

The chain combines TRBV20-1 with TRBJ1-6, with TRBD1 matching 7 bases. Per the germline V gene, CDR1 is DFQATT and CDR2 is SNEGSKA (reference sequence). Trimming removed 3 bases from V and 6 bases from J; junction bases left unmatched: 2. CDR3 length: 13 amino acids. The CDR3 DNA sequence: TGCAGTGCTAGTCGACAGGGTAATTCACCCCTCCACTTT. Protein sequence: CSASRQGNSPLHF.

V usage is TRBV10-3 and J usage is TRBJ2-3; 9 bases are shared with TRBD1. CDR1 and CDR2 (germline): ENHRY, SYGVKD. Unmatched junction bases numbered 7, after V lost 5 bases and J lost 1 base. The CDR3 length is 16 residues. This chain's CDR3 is CAISSGQGRGTDTQYF. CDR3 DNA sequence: TGTGCCATCAGTTCCGGACAGGGGCGGGGCACAGATACGCAGTATTTT.

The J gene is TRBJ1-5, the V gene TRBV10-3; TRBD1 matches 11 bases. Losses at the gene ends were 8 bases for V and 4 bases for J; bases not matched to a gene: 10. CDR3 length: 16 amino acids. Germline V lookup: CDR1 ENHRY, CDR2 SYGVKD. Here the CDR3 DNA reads TGTGCCATCTCCTCGGGAGGGACAGGGGGGAATCAGCCCCAGCATTTT. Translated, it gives CAISSGGTGGNQPQHF.